This TCR beta chain originates from a study of response to subunit inactivated influenza vaccine. Study-wide results and caveats: Authors suggested each seasonal influenza vaccination recruits few new T cells.

TCRdb re-analysed the RT-PCR reads in MiXCR, keeping a single row per CDR3 protein. The data contain roughly 780,000 distinct CDR3 sequences, approximately 17% of them singletons. Trimming removed 2 bases at V and 0 bases at J, with 14 bases between. This CDR3 is built from 17 residues. Looked up from germline, CDR1 is LGHNA and CDR2 is YNFKEQ. This clonotype has a handful of counts. Its antigen is not known. The clonotype was recovered from a middle-aged man who received an inactivated influenza vaccine. This sample comprised PBMCs from blood, obtained less than 6 days after vaccination. The chain combines TRBV4-2 with TRBJ2-1, with D tentatively TRBD2 (6 bases). CDR3 coding DNA: TGTGCCAGCAGCCAAAGGAGGAGGGATAACTCCTACAATGAGCAGTTCTTC. It codes for CASSQRRRDNSYNEQFF.